This T cell receptor (beta chain) was observed in a study of T-cell reconstitution after alpha-beta-depleted transplantation in children. Unique molecular identifiers featured in how the TCRbeta library was prepared. TCRdb fed the PCR reads into MiXCR, producing one record per CDR3 protein. The table lists some 400,000 distinct CDR3 sequences, roughly 21% of them singletons, with around 4% in the top ten. Deletions cut 0 bases from V and 6 bases from J, with 15 bases between. This CDR3 spans 16 amino acids. Germline CDR1 LGHNA, CDR2 YSLEER. This clonotype has a handful of counts. Here the sequenced sample was PBMCs from the stem cell graft donor, taken from the stem cell graft. This chain joins TRBV4-3 and TRBJ2-1; either TRBD1 or TRBD2 may fit D (5 bases each). The TCR originated in a human donor who donated a stem cell graft to a child with acute myeloid leukemia. CDR3 in amino acids: CASSQDGDPGGNEQFF. In DNA form, the CDR3 reads TGCGCCAGCAGCCAAGATGGCGACCCTGGGGGCAATGAGCAGTTCTTC.